Presented here are 20 T cell receptor beta chains from one specimen sequenced in a study of blood T cell repertoires in COVID-19. TCRdb keeps only in-frame clones here, not all; method: immunoSEQ multiplex PCR. The sample lists about 100,000 clones; 55% to 75% were seen once. Sequencing used peripheral blood. All receptors come from a woman between 40 and 50 years old with acute or convalescent COVID-19.

The rearrangement links TRBV28 to TRBJ1-5, with 7 bases fitting TRBD1. There are 17 residues in the CDR3. CDR1 is MDHEN, CDR2 SYDVKM, per germline. V trimming: 4 bases; J trimming: 3 bases; junction bases outside the gene matches: 12. This CDR3 is CASSSHTDRVSNQPQHF. Here the CDR3 DNA reads TGTGCCAGCAGTTCCCATACAGACAGGGTTTCCAATCAGCCCCAGCATTTT.

The chain carries TRBV5-5 and TRBJ1-2, with D unclear. CDR3 size: 17 residues. Germline loops: CDR1 SGHKS, CDR2 YYEKEE (reference sequence). The germline V and J ends were trimmed by 2 bases and 0 bases, with 17 bases remaining between them. CDR3 sequence: CASSFESSGASNYGYTF. The CDR3 nucleotides are TGTGCCAGCAGCTTCGAGTCATCGGGAGCATCTAACTATGGCTACACCTTC.

This clone was seen only a few times. The rearrangement links TRBV7-8 to TRBJ1-5, with 10 nucleotides matching TRBD1. Germline trimming cut 3 bases from V and 6 bases from J; bases unmatched to any gene: 8. The CDR3 has 16 residues. Germline CDR1 SGHVS, CDR2 FQNEAQ. CDR3 sequence: CASSLAGTGVGQPQHF. In DNA, the CDR3 is TGTGCCAGCAGCTTGGCCGGGACAGGGGTTGGTCAGCCCCAGCATTTT. Filled out from reference TRBV7-8 and TRBJ1-5, the complete variable domain reads GAGVSQSPRYKVAKRGQDVALRCDPISGHVSLFWYQQALGQGPEFLTYFQNEAQLDKSGLPSDRFFAERPEGSVSTLKIQRTQQEDSAVYLCASSLAGTGVGQPQHFGDGTRLSIL.

The table lists this clone with a few counts. The J gene is TRBJ2-5, the V gene TRBV20-1, with 7 nucleotides matching TRBD1. V shed 6 bases and J 5 bases; nucleotides not matched to a gene: 3. Germline assignment: CDR1 DFQATT and CDR2 SNEGSKA (reference sequence). The CDR3 is made up of 11 amino acids. The CDR3 here is CSAMGQETQYF. The CDR3 coding sequence is TGCAGTGCGATGGGACAGGAGACCCAGTACTTC.

This clone was detected once. The chain employs TRBV7-2 and TRBJ2-3; 8 bases match TRBD2. The junction had 10 bases not matched to a gene; V was cut back by 4 bases and J by 4 bases. The germline V gene has CDR1 SGHTA and CDR2 FQGNSA. This CDR3 region has 16 residues. CDR3 nucleotides: TGTGCCAGCAGCTGGAAAAGCGGGGGAGGCTCAGATACGCAGTATTTT. It specifies CASSWKSGGGSDTQYF.

The chain joins TRBV5-6 to TRBJ1-2, with D possibly TRBD1 on 6 matching bases. The CDR3 is 12 residues long. V was shortened by 5 bases and J by 5 bases, with 10 bases between the two germline ends. Per germline, CDR1 SGHDT and CDR2 YYEEEE. The CDR3 sequence: CASRRTVYGYTF. CDR3 DNA sequence: TGTGCCAGCAGGAGGACAGTGTATGGCTACACCTTC.

The chain couples TRBV12-3 or TRBV12-4 to TRBJ1-1; D remains unclear. This CDR3 is built from 11 residues. V lost 6 bases and J 8 bases, leaving 10 bases between the germline ends. CDR3 sequence reads: CASRKEAEAFF. In nucleotides, the CDR3 is TGTGCCAGCAGAAAAGAGGCCGAAGCTTTCTTT.

The chain carries TRBV18 and TRBJ2-7; D not resolved. The CDR3 runs 14 residues. Trimming took 3 bases from V and 0 from J, leaving 9 bases between them. Germline V CDR1 and CDR2: KGHSH, LQKENI. The CDR3 DNA reads as TGTGCCAGCTCACCTCGCTTTAGCTCCTACGAGCAGTACTTC. It specifies CASSPRFSSYEQYF. The complete variable domain, with remaining parts taken from reference TRBV18 and TRBJ2-7, reads NAGVMQNPRHLVRRRGQEARLRCSPMKGHSHVYWYRQLPEEGLKFMVYLQKENIIDESGMPKERFSAEFPKEGPSILRIQQVVRGDSAAYFCASSPRFSSYEQYFGPGTRLTVT.

The CDR3 coding sequence is TGTGCCAGCAGTGATATGAGGGTGGCAGTTAGCACAGATACGCAGTATTTT. This sequence encodes CASSDMRVAVSTDTQYF. V is TRBV2 and J is TRBJ2-3, with a tentative D call TRBD2 (5 bases). The CDR3 runs to 17 residues. The germline V and J ends were trimmed by 3 bases and 0 bases, with 16 bases remaining between them. CDR1 is SNHLY, CDR2 FYNNEI, per germline. Drawing the rest from reference TRBV2 and TRBJ2-3, the complete variable domain is EPEVTQTPSHQVTQMGQEVILRCVPISNHLYFYWYRQILGQKVEFLVSFYNNEISEKSEIFDDQFSVERPDGSNFTLKIRSTKLEDSAMYFCASSDMRVAVSTDTQYFGPGTRLTVL.

V and J are TRBV5-8 and TRBJ2-7, with a possible D match to TRBD2 (6 bases). V dropped 4 bases and J dropped 0 bases, with 14 bases sitting between them. CDR3 length equals 15 residues. Germline lookup yields CDR1 SGHTS and CDR2 YDEGEE. The CDR3 sequence: CASSRPGLSSYEQYF. The CDR3 nucleotides are TGTGCCAGCAGCAGACCGGGACTGAGCTCCTACGAGCAGTACTTC.

The chain has TRBV28 and TRBJ2-3, with 8 bases aligning to TRBD2. The CDR3 sequence is 13 residues long. Unmatched junction bases numbered 0, after V lost 7 bases and J lost 0 bases. The germline V gene encodes CDR1 MDHEN and CDR2 SYDVKM. The CDR3 is CASTGGSTDTQYF. In nucleotides, the CDR3 is TGTGCCAGCACGGGGGGGAGCACAGATACGCAGTATTTT.

This sequence joins TRBV24-1 and TRBJ1-2; a possible D gene is TRBD1 (6 bases). Germline-derived CDR1 and CDR2 are KGHDR and SFDVKD. The CDR3 is 13 residues long. V was pared by 6 bases and J by 5 bases, with 12 bases between. The CDR3 protein is CATSQDSAYGYTF. In DNA, the CDR3 is TGTGCCACCAGTCAGGACAGTGCTTATGGCTACACCTTC.

The rearrangement links TRBV25-1 to TRBJ2-1, with D perhaps TRBD1 (6 bases). This CDR3 is built from 16 residues. With 3 bases removed from V and 7 bases from J, the gap between germline ends came to 19 bases. Per germline, CDR1 MGHDK and CDR2 SYGVNS. The CDR3 loop is CASSEVQGGSTNEQFF. As DNA, the CDR3 is TGTGCCAGCAGTGAGGTACAGGGTGGATCAACAAATGAGCAGTTCTTC.

This clone was observed a few times. The chain carries TRBV3-1 (or the pseudogene TRBV3-2) and TRBJ2-7; 11 positions agree with TRBD1. The CDR3 is 14 residues long. V was clipped by 4 bases and J by 5 bases; unmatched bases: 4. The germline V gene encodes CDR1 LGHDT and CDR2 YNNKEL (reference sequence). The CDR3 bases are TGTGCCAGCAGCCTTGGACAGGGGGCCCACGAGCAGTACTTC. Translated, it gives CASSLGQGAHEQYF.

The J gene is TRBJ2-2, the V gene TRBV19; perhaps TRBD2 as D (7 bases). Trimming removed 0 bases from V and 4 bases from J, with 21 bases in between. The CDR3 loop spans 19 amino acids. The germline V gene has CDR1 LNHDA and CDR2 SQIVND (reference sequence). In DNA, the CDR3 is TGTGCCAGTAGTATAGAAGGTCAGGGGTGGGGAGGGCGCACCGGGGAGCTGTTTTTT. Protein sequence: CASSIEGQGWGGRTGELFF. Full variable domain (remainder filled in from reference TRBV19 and TRBJ2-2): DGGITQSPKYLFRKEGQNVTLSCEQNLNHDAMYWYRQDPGQGLRLIYYSQIVNDFQKGDIAEGYSVSREKKESFPLTVTSAQKNPTAFYLCASSIEGQGWGGRTGELFFGEGSRLTVL.

The chain has TRBV5-1 and TRBJ2-7; D is uncertain. This CDR3 spans 13 amino acids. Germline V gives CDR1 SGHRS, CDR2 YFSETQ. Trimming took off 1 base at V and 2 bases at J, with 7 bases between the two ends. CDR3 nucleotides: TGCGCCAGCAGCTTGAACGGTCCCTACGAGCAGTACTTC. Its translation: CASSLNGPYEQYF. The complete variable domain, with remaining parts taken from reference TRBV5-1 and TRBJ2-7, reads KAGVTQTPRYLIKTRGQQVTLSCSPISGHRSVSWYQQTPGQGLQFLFEYFSETQRNKGNFPGRFSGRQFSNSRSEMNVSTLELGDSALYLCASSLNGPYEQYFGPGTRLTVT.

The rearrangement links TRBV28 to TRBJ2-5; TRBD1 agrees at 7 bases. CDR3 size: 13 residues. Germline V CDR1 and CDR2: MDHEN, SYDVKM. V was pared by 5 bases and J by 2 bases, with 2 bases of the junction left unmatched. CDR3 protein: CASSMDRQETQYF. As DNA, the CDR3 is TGTGCCAGCAGTATGGACAGGCAAGAGACCCAGTACTTC.

The chain combines TRBV28 with TRBJ2-7; D gene unclear. The germline V and J ends were trimmed by 6 bases and 0 bases, with 12 bases remaining between them. CDR1 MDHEN and CDR2 SYDVKM come from the germline V gene. CDR3 length: 14 amino acids. This CDR3 reads CASSGVLSSYEQYF. As DNA, the CDR3 is TGTGCCAGCAGCGGAGTGTTGAGCTCCTACGAGCAGTACTTC.

The chain links TRBV7-9 to TRBJ2-7; tentatively, D is TRBD1 (5 bases). Trimming cost V 1 base and J 3 bases, with 13 bases left between them. Germline CDR1 reads SEHNR; CDR2 reads FQNEAQ (reference sequence). The CDR3 covers 15 residues. The CDR3 coding sequence is TGTGCCAGCAGCTTAGGGCAGGGTGGCCTCTACGAGCAGTACTTC. Amino acids: CASSLGQGGLYEQYF.

This clone was seen a handful of times. V usage is TRBV29-1 and J usage is TRBJ1-6; the D gene is possibly TRBD1 (6 bases). V lost 4 bases to trimming and J lost 5 bases, with 21 bases between them. Germline CDR1 is SQVTM and CDR2 is ANQGSEA. The CDR3 has 17 residues. CDR3 bases: TGCAGCGTTGGAGGGGGTTGGGGGTCCCGCGATAATTCACCCCTCCACTTT. Translation: CSVGGGWGSRDNSPLHF.